The T cell receptor (beta chain) under discussion was sequenced for a study of blood T cell repertoires in COVID-19. Whole-study context: Acute and convalescent COVID-19 specimens originated in the United States, Italy and Spain. The analysed material was cDNA or gDNA that came from T cells, B-cell-depleted T cells, or PBMCs.

Study processing details: By means of reference gene primer amplification, nucleated cell counts were estimated. The method was immunoSEQ multiplex PCR; TCRdb's version includes in-frame clones alone and lacks a portion of them. V and J calls and clone size are as listed in that table; D and trimming were resolved from the DNA. The sample records 300,000 to 350,000 clones, 90% being singletons. The sequenced sample was peripheral blood. The receptor was isolated from a woman in her 30s with COVID-19, enrolled during active disease.

The CDR3 nucleotides read TGTGCCAGCAGTTTACTCGGTAGCACAGATACGCAGTATTTT. Translating gives CASSLLGSTDTQYF. The rearrangement links TRBV28 to TRBJ2-3, with D unclear. CDR3 length equals 14 residues. The V end lost 2 bases, the J end lost 0 bases, and 6 bases lay between the germline ends. Germline V lookup: CDR1 MDHEN, CDR2 SYDVKM.